One sample yielded the 28 T cell receptor beta chains listed below, sequenced in a study of HIV-infected patients and healthy controls. cDNA was made from 500 ng RNA using alpha and beta constant primers. Alpha and beta chain libraries were made separately by chain-specific third strand synthesis with multiplexing indices. MiXCR, run by TCRdb on the 5' RACE reads, gives a single entry per CDR3 protein. The sample yields 10,000 to 15,000 distinct CDR3 sequences, 11% seen once. All unsorted peripheral T cells were captured because whole blood was used without fractionation. Source material: blood. Receptor source: an adult in good health.

This clonotype is labeled medium-sized. The J gene is TRBJ2-2, the V gene TRBV28; the match to TRBD1 covers 7 bases. This CDR3 has 16 amino acids. J lost 1 base, V lost 6 bases, and 8 bases had no gene match. CDR1 and CDR2 (germline): MDHEN, SYDVKM. The CDR3 reads CASRWDSWLNTGELFF. CDR3 nucleotide sequence: TGTGCCAGCAGGTGGGACAGTTGGTTGAACACCGGGGAGCTGTTTTTT. The complete variable domain, with remaining parts taken from reference TRBV28 and TRBJ2-2, reads DVKVTQSSRYLVKRTGEKVFLECVQDMDHENMFWYRQDPGLGLRLIYFSYDVKMKEKGDIPEGYSVSREKKERFSLILESASTNQTSMYLCASRWDSWLNTGELFFGEGSRLTVL.

Of note for this clonotype: Compared with germline, one end of the junction differs, possibly owing to a read error. The J gene is TRBJ2-2, the V gene TRBV4-1, with a weak D call TRBD2 (6 bases). The CDR3 loop spans 15 amino acids. The germline gives CDR1 MGHRA, CDR2 YSYEKL. The chain's CDR3 is CASGQEVGGRGELFF. CDR3 bases: TGCGCCAGCGGCCAAGAGGTGGGGGGAAGAGGGGAGCTGTTTTTT.

This clonotype is termed medium-sized (0.01 to 0.1%). The chain uses TRBV27 and TRBJ1-2; no firm D call. The CDR3 has 15 residues. Trimming stripped 4 bases from V and 2 bases from J, with 14 bases between. Per the germline V gene, CDR1 is MNHEY and CDR2 is SMNVEV (reference sequence). CDR3 residues: CASSSSVYNNYGYTF. CDR3 nucleotide sequence: TGTGCCAGCAGTTCATCGGTGTATAACAACTATGGCTACACCTTC.

This clonotype was counted ten times or more. The chain links TRBV27 to TRBJ2-3, with D perhaps matching TRBD2 (6 bases). CDR3 size: 17 residues. V gave up 5 bases and J gave up 0 bases, with 18 bases separating them. Germline CDR1 is MNHEY and CDR2 is SMNVEV (reference sequence). As DNA, the CDR3 is TGTGCCAGCAGTACGCTGGGACTCCTCTCTAGCACAGATACGCAGTATTTT. Translating gives CASSTLGLLSSTDTQYF.

This clonotype came up many times. The J gene is TRBJ2-5, the V gene TRBV29-1; a weak D match, TRBD2 (6 bases). The CDR3 has 15 amino acids. The germline V and J ends were trimmed by 6 bases and 5 bases, with 22 bases remaining between them. CDR1 SQVTM and CDR2 ANQGSEA come from the germline V gene. CDR3 coding DNA: TGCAGCGTCGCACCCGGGAGCGTATTGGGGGAGACCCAGTACTTC. Translation: CSVAPGSVLGETQYF.

This clonotype has just a few counts. The CDR3 sequence: CASSQAGRRQPQHF. The CDR3 DNA reads as TGCGCCAGCAGCCAAGCGGGAAGGAGGCAGCCCCAGCATTTT. The rearrangement joins TRBV4-1 to TRBJ1-5, with unresolved D. The CDR3 length is 14 residues. Germline V lookup: CDR1 MGHRA, CDR2 YSYEKL. V was shortened by 1 base and J by 7 bases, with 11 bases between the two germline ends.

This clonotype appeared many times. The chain combines TRBV30 with TRBJ1-6; D possibly corresponds to TRBD1 (5 bases). V was cut by 1 base and J by 10 bases, with 8 bases left in between. Germline CDR1 is GTSNPN and CDR2 is SVGIG (reference sequence). The CDR3 extends over 12 amino acids. The CDR3 protein is CAWSGQGSPLHF. Written as DNA, the CDR3 is TGTGCCTGGAGTGGTCAGGGATCACCCCTCCACTTT. Based on the CDR3 plus reference TRBV30 and TRBJ1-6, the full variable domain is SQTIHQWPATLVQPVGSPLSLECTVEGTSNPNLYWYRQAAGRGLQLLFYSVGIGQISSEVPQNLSASRPQDRQFILSSKKLLLSDSGFYLCAWSGQGSPLHFGNGTRLTVT.

In its sample, this clonotype was seen a few times. This chain connects TRBV27 to TRBJ2-2; 9 bases match TRBD2. The germline V gene has CDR1 MNHEY and CDR2 SMNVEV (reference sequence). The CDR3 is 19 amino acids. V shed 6 bases and J 2 bases; nucleotides not matched to a gene: 16. This chain's CDR3 is CASSLAGIPLYPNTGELFF. The CDR3 DNA sequence: TGTGCCAGCAGCCTAGCGGGAATTCCCCTCTATCCAAACACCGGGGAGCTGTTTTTT.

This clonotype showed up many times. J is TRBJ2-7 and V is TRBV5-4; no firm D call. Germline V CDR1 and CDR2: SGHNT, YYREEE (reference sequence). V lost 3 bases, J lost 2 bases, and 21 bases lay in between. This CDR3 contains 17 residues. Here the CDR3 DNA reads TGTGCCAGCAGCTCCCTCAAAACCGGGCGATCTACCTACGAGCAGTACTTC. It translates to CASSSLKTGRSTYEQYF.

There are many counts of this clonotype. The V gene is TRBV9, the J gene TRBJ2-1, with 11 bases aligning to TRBD2. The CDR3 consists of 20 residues. V trimming: 0 bases; J trimming: 5 bases; junction bases outside the gene matches: 16. Germline values: CDR1 SGDLS, CDR2 YYNGEE. The CDR3 spells CASSVATPSGRQNRDNEQFF. Here the CDR3 DNA reads TGTGCCAGCAGCGTAGCCACCCCTAGCGGGAGGCAGAATAGGGACAATGAGCAGTTCTTC.

This clonotype is medium-sized (0.01 to 0.1%) by share. V and J are TRBV7-2 and TRBJ2-5; the D is unclear. The CDR3 extends over 13 amino acids. Germline assignment: CDR1 SGHTA and CDR2 FQGNSA. V lost 5 bases to trimming and J lost 9 bases, with 16 bases between them. Here the CDR3 DNA reads TGTGCCAGCAGCCCGATGGGTCCTGAGTCCCAGTACTTC. The encoded protein is CASSPMGPESQYF.

This clonotype is medium-sized (0.01 to 0.1%) by share. The gene calls are TRBV5-1 and TRBJ1-5; D might be TRBD1 (5 bases). The CDR3 contains 13 residues. The V end lost 3 bases, the J end lost 5 bases, and 9 bases lay between the germline ends. Germline V gives CDR1 SGHRS, CDR2 YFSETQ. CDR3 DNA sequence: TGCGCCAGCAGCTATAGGGGCGATCAGCCCCAGCATTTT. Protein: CASSYRGDQPQHF.

This clonotype was observed at least ten times. J is TRBJ2-7 and V is TRBV20-1; 8 bases are shared with TRBD2. V shed 6 bases and J 7 bases; nucleotides not matched to a gene: 11. This CDR3 region has 13 residues. Germline assignment: CDR1 DFQATT and CDR2 SNEGSKA (reference sequence). CDR3: CSAPAGTSWEQYF. CDR3 nucleotides: TGCAGTGCCCCCGCAGGGACTAGTTGGGAGCAGTACTTC.

The chain joins TRBV12-3 or TRBV12-4 to TRBJ1-5, with 7 nucleotides matching TRBD1. The CDR3 extends over 15 amino acids. Trimming at V came to 1 base and at J to 6 bases, leaving 6 bases not matched to a gene. CDR3 region: CASSLGQGDSQPQHF. CDR3 in DNA: TGTGCCAGCAGTTTAGGACAGGGAGACAGTCAGCCCCAGCATTTT.

The gene calls are TRBV5-1 and TRBJ2-1; D tentatively reads TRBD1 or TRBD2 (6 bases each). Germline V gene data show CDR1 as SGHRS and CDR2 as YFSETQ. Trimming took off 0 bases at V and 4 bases at J, with 14 bases between the two ends. This CDR3 spans 16 amino acids. The CDR3 bases are TGCGCCAGCAGCTTGGATGCCGGGGGCCCGTACAATGAGCAGTTCTTC. Protein product: CASSLDAGGPYNEQFF. The whole variable domain, remainder taken from reference TRBV5-1 and TRBJ2-1, is KAGVTQTPRYLIKTRGQQVTLSCSPISGHRSVSWYQQTPGQGLQFLFEYFSETQRNKGNFPGRFSGRQFSNSRSEMNVSTLELGDSALYLCASSLDAGGPYNEQFFGPGTRLTVL.

In this sample, this clonotype turned up many times. The chain combines TRBV7-2 with TRBJ1-3; no clear D. CDR1 is SGHTA, CDR2 FQGNSA, per germline. The V and J ends lost 1 base and 0 bases respectively, with 7 bases between them. This CDR3 contains 15 residues. This chain's CDR3 is CASSLEAFSGNTIYF. The CDR3 DNA reads TGTGCCAGCAGCTTAGAGGCCTTCTCTGGAAACACCATATATTTT.

This clonotype occurred a few times. The chain employs TRBV12-3 or TRBV12-4 and TRBJ2-3, with 12 positions matching TRBD2. The CDR3 totals 17 residues. With V trimmed by 5 bases and J by 2 bases, 8 bases remained unmatched. The CDR3 spells CASSNSRTSGVTDTQYF. The CDR3 DNA reads TGTGCCAGCAGTAACTCTCGGACTAGCGGGGTCACAGATACGCAGTATTTT.

This clonotype is categorized as large (0.1 to 1%). The CDR3 here is CASSPPGSYGYTF. The CDR3 nucleotides read TGTGCCAGCAGCCCCCCAGGGTCCTATGGCTACACCTTC. The chain uses TRBV12-3 or TRBV12-4 and TRBJ1-2; TRBD1 is a possible D gene (5 bases). There are 13 residues in the CDR3. V shed 6 bases and J shed 4 bases, with 12 bases lying between them.

By share of the sample, this clonotype is medium-sized. CDR3 nucleotides: TGCAGTGCTGCCGGGACTAGCGGGGTTCATGAGCAGTTCTTC. As protein: CSAAGTSGVHEQFF. The J gene is TRBJ2-1, the V gene TRBV20-1; the match to TRBD2 covers 13 bases. The length of the CDR3 is 14 residues. Trimming removed 5 bases from V and 8 bases from J; junction bases left unmatched: 6. Germline loops: CDR1 DFQATT, CDR2 SNEGSKA (reference sequence).

This clonotype qualifies as medium-sized (0.01 to 0.1%). The chain links TRBV20-1 to TRBJ2-1; unclear D gene. Between the trimmed V and J ends, which lost 5 bases and 7 bases, there was a span of 12 bases. The V gene's germline CDR1 is DFQATT and CDR2 SNEGSKA (reference sequence). CDR3 length: 12 residues. This chain's CDR3 is CSASGLRNEQFF. Here the CDR3 DNA reads TGCAGTGCTTCGGGCCTTAGAAATGAGCAGTTCTTC.

This clonotype qualifies as medium-sized. V is TRBV29-1 and J is TRBJ2-5; D uncertain. The V gene lost 4 bases and the J gene lost 2 bases, with 8 bases spanning the gap. Germline V gene lookup returns CDR1 SQVTM and CDR2 ANQGSEA. The CDR3 totals 12 residues. CDR3 coding DNA: TGCAGCGTTGTCCGCGTTCAAGAGACCCAGTACTTC. The encoded protein is CSVVRVQETQYF.

At least ten counts were recorded for this clonotype. The chain recombines TRBV27 with TRBJ2-3; unclear D gene. Germline V gene sequence: CDR1 MNHEY, CDR2 SMNVEV (reference sequence). Trimming shortened V by 0 bases and J by 2 bases, and 3 bases separated the two germline ends. This CDR3 region has 13 residues. The CDR3 is CASSLSFTDTQYF. The CDR3 DNA reads as TGTGCCAGCAGTTTATCCTTCACAGATACGCAGTATTTT.

This clonotype is medium-sized in the sample. This chain joins TRBV7-6 and TRBJ1-5; D is undetermined. The CDR3 contains 15 residues. CDR1 is SGHVS and CDR2 is FNYEAQ in the germline V gene. V lost 2 bases and J 6 bases, leaving 14 bases between the germline ends. The CDR3 region is CASSLSGRLFQPQHF. In DNA, the CDR3 is TGTGCCAGCAGCTTATCTGGCAGGCTGTTTCAGCCCCAGCATTTT. The full variable domain, its missing parts supplied by reference TRBV7-6 and TRBJ1-5, is GAGVSQSPRYKVTKRGQDVALRCDPISGHVSLYWYRQALGQGPEFLTYFNYEAQQDKSGLPNDRFSAERPEGSISTLTIQRTEQRDSAMYRCASSLSGRLFQPQHFGDGTRLSIL.

This clonotype is judged medium-sized. The CDR3 DNA follows: TGTGCCACCACCTCGAGCCCGGGCCCCGAAGGCGGCTACACCTTC. This encodes CATTSSPGPEGGYTF. V gene TRBV15 combines with J gene TRBJ1-2; no definite D call. CDR3 length: 15 amino acids. The germline V and J ends were trimmed by 7 bases and 8 bases, with 23 bases remaining between them. Germline values: CDR1 LNHNV, CDR2 YYDKDF (reference sequence).

In this sample, this clonotype turned up many times. The V and J genes are TRBV6-6 and TRBJ2-4; D remains unclear. V lost 4 bases and J lost 14, with 18 bases in between. Germline values: CDR1 MNHNY, CDR2 SVGAGI (reference sequence). The CDR3 has 13 amino acids. CDR3 in amino acids: CASSSHTVHREYF. CDR3 DNA sequence: TGTGCCAGCAGTTCACATACGGTGCACAGAGAGTACTTC.

This clonotype was counted many times. The chain couples TRBV6-1 to TRBJ1-1; TRBD1 agrees at 7 bases. Germline CDR1 MNHNS, CDR2 SASEGT. The CDR3 has 15 residues. V was clipped by 6 bases and J by 2 bases; unmatched bases: 9. This CDR3 is CASSVTYRGNTEAFF. For the CDR3, the DNA is TGTGCCAGCAGCGTAACCTACAGGGGAAACACTGAAGCTTTCTTT.

This clonotype was seen at least ten times. The CDR3 coding sequence is TGTGCCAGTAGTATTGTATCCTGGGGAAACAATGAGCAGTTCTTC. It translates to CASSIVSWGNNEQFF. The chain employs TRBV19 and TRBJ2-1, with D unresolved. CDR1 LNHDA and CDR2 SQIVND come from the germline V gene (reference sequence). The V end was cut by 3 bases, the J end by 5 bases, with 14 bases between. This CDR3 contains 15 residues.

This clonotype turned up a few times. The V call is TRBV7-8, the J call TRBJ2-3, with no clear D. This CDR3 comprises 15 residues. V lost 2 bases, J lost 3 bases, and 12 bases lay in between. Germline assignment: CDR1 SGHVS and CDR2 FQNEAQ. This chain's CDR3 is CASSLLGGKTDTQYF. CDR3 coding DNA: TGTGCCAGCAGCTTATTAGGTGGGAAGACAGATACGCAGTATTTT.